The subject of this entry is one T cell receptor beta chain. Its antigen remains undetermined. Per-nucleotide qualities are absent, and no much larger clonotype sits a single base away. The entry originates in a study of cytotoxic CD8 clonotypes in ibrutinib-treated CLL (dated by TCRdb to about 2021). Study-wide context: The cohort had about a dozen relapsed/refractory and roughly 14 treatment-naive patients; 17 were IGHV unmutated. Partial responses were observed in about 25 patients and complete responses in 2; after a median follow-up of around 68 months, remission was maintained in around 14 patients and progression was observed in roughly 12. Response samples were taken after a median of 12 months on treatment, ranging from roughly 6 to 36 months. An average of 255,043 productive templates and 94,082 productive rearrangements was obtained per sample. Longitudinal samples were obtainable from about 30% of the roughly 86 participants in the trial. Cryopreserved peripheral blood mononuclear cells were obtained prior to treatment, at the time of response, and at either disease progression or sustained remission. All remission and progressive disease samples were collected while patients were still receiving ibrutinib. General study outcomes and caveats: Sampling times were not matched between patients in sustained remission and patients whose disease was progressing, and lymph node repertoires were not examined. Baseline clonality was found to be higher than that of age-matched healthy donors and was strongly correlated with circulating CD8+ T-cell counts. An increase in clonality was observed at ibrutinib response, with clonality remaining stable during sustained remission and falling back toward baseline at progression. Public clonotypes were rare and either contracted or stayed stable during treatment, and the rise in clonality at ibrutinib response reflected the expansion of private clonotypes.

Each clonotype received, on average, 10x coverage in deep resolution sequencing performed on a MiSeq, where the target depth lay between 1 in 1 million and 1 in 200,000 T cells. TCR beta libraries were generated with the immunoSEQ hsTCRB Kit. The paper's data handling went like this. The data were analyzed with ImmunoSEQ Analyzer and ImmunoSEQ Data Assistant, and V, D and J gene assignments followed IMGT definitions. Clonality, which ranges from 0 to 1, was calculated as one minus the normalized Shannon entropy of productive rearrangement frequencies. Public clonotype analysis was restricted to overrepresented clonotypes comprising at least 0.05% of each patient's repertoire. Repertoires from some 13 age-matched healthy donors in immuneACCESS were used as clonality controls. TCRdb stores this immuneACCESS table with in-frame sequences only. Part of the clones is absent; in the studies checked, under half of the shortfall reflects unresolved V genes, and no reason is known for the rest. The DNA was the basis for D and trimming; V, J and clone size are from that table. The sample includes just over 45,000 clones, with 60% to 80% observed a single time. The leading ten clones occupy 13% of the sample.

The sample's time point label, decoded: approximately 11 months on ibrutinib. For TCR beta library preparation, roughly 2 micrograms of genomic DNA was extracted from cryopreserved PBMCs. Longitudinal blood samples from CLL patients receiving ibrutinib monotherapy were subjected to high-throughput TCR beta sequencing. The patients took part in an open-label, single-center phase 2 trial of ibrutinib monotherapy. V drops 7 bases and J drops 4 bases, leaving 17 bases in between. From the cysteine up to the phenylalanine, the CDR3 has a length of 14 residues. Only CDR3 DNA remains: 42 bases, in frame from the first base. Taken from the germline V gene, the CDR1 and CDR2 loops are SNHLY and FYNNEI.

Recombination connected TRBV2 to TRBJ2-7; the D region possibly corresponds to TRBD2 (6 bases align). This receptor was identified in a human donor with chronic lymphocytic leukemia. The material was PBMCs, obtained after 12 months of ibrutinib treatment. The CDR3 region has the sequence CASTDGMGGYEQYF. The nucleotide sequence is given as TGTGCCAGCACGGACGGGATGGGAGGTTACGAGCAGTACTTC.